This TCR beta chain was retrieved from a study of tumor-infiltrating lymphocytes in primary liver carcinoma. The CDR3 is made up of 13 amino acids. CDR1 is SGHAT, CDR2 FQNNGV, per germline. With a constant-region primer, TCR beta cDNA was made from approximately 510 ng of total RNA. Slightly modified ARM-PCR with three nested multiplex PCR rounds yielded TCR beta libraries. In the first two PCR rounds, TRBV1-TRBV30 forward primers were paired with a C-beta reverse primer, and each round lasted roughly 9 cycles. TCRdb independently ran MiXCR on the multiplex PCR reads; one entry per CDR3 protein. The sample has tens of thousands of distinct CDR3 sequences; about 70% are singletons. Unsorted bulk tissue of about 18-32 mg yielded co-extracted RNA and DNA. Those patients suffered from chronic HBV infection and were treatment-naive. Sampling of every tumor involved five separate regions. These included the tumor centre.

Comment on this clonotype: A junction boundary mismatches the germline segment, possibly from a read error.

Specimen: liver tumor tissue from sampling region 3. Subset meaning: tumor region T3, left-lateral pole. The rearrangement joins TRBV11-2 to TRBJ2-5; possibly TRBD2 for D (5 bases). This clonotype originated in a man aged 40-55 years with primary liver carcinoma and hepatitis B virus infection. The CDR3 loop reads CASSLAQTVTQYF. DNA for the CDR3: TGTGCCAGCAGTTTAGCGCAGACTGTGACCCAGTACTTC. Full variable domain (remainder filled in from reference TRBV11-2 and TRBJ2-5): EAGVAQSPRYKIIEKRQSVAFWCNPISGHATLYWYQQILGQGPKLLIQFQNNGVVDDSQLPKDRFSAERLKGVDSTLKIQPAKLEDSAVYLCASSLAQTVTQYFGPGTRLLVL.